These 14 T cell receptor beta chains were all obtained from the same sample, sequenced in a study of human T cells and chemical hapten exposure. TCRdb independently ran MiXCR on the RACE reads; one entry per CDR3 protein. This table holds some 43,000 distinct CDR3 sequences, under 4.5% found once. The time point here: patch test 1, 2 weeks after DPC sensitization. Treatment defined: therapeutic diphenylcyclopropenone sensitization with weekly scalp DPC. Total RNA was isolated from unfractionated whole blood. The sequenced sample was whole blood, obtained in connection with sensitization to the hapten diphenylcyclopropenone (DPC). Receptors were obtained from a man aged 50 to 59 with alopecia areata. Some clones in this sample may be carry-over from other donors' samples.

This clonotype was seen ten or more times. The chain's CDR3 is CASSPRQSSGNTIYF. The DNA of the CDR3 is TGTGCCAGCAGCCCTCGACAGTCCTCTGGAAACACCATATATTTT. J is TRBJ1-3 and V is TRBV7-2, with D possibly TRBD1 on 5 matching bases. The V end was cut by 5 bases, the J end by 0 bases, with 11 bases between. The germline gives CDR1 SGHTA, CDR2 FQGNSA. The CDR3 contains 15 residues.

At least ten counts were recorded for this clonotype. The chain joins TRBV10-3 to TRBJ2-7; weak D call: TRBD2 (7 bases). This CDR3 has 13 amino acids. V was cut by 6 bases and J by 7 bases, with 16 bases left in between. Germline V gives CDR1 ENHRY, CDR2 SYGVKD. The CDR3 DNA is TGTGCCATCAGAGGGGGAGGGCCGGGGGAGCAGTACTTC. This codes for CAIRGGGPGEQYF.

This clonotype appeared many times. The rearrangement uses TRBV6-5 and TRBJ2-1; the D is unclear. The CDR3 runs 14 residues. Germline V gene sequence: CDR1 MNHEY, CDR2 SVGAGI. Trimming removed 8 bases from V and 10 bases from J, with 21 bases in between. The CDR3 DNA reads TGTGCCAGCGCCCTAGTCGGGTCCCGAGGAGAGCAGTTCTTC. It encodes CASALVGSRGEQFF.

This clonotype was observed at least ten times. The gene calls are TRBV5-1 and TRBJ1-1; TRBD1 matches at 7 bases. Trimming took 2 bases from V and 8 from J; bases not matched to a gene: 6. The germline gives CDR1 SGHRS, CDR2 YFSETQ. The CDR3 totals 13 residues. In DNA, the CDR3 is TGCGCCAGCAGCTTCTACCGGGACAGCGAAGCTTTCTTT. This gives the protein CASSFYRDSEAFF.

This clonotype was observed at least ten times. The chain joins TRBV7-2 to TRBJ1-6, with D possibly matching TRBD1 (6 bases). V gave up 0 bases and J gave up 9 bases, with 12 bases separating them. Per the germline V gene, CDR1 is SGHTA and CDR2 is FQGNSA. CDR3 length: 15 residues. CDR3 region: CASSLAWGARSPLHF. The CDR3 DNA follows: TGTGCCAGCAGCTTAGCCTGGGGGGCACGTTCACCCCTCCACTTT.

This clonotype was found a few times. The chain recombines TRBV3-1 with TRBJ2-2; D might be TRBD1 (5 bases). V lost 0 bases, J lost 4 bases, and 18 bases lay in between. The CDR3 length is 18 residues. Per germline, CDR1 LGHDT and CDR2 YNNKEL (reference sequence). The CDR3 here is CASSQDSPRGSSTGELFF. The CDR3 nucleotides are TGTGCCAGCAGCCAAGATTCACCTAGGGGCTCGTCCACCGGGGAGCTGTTTTTT.

The CDR3 DNA is TGTGCCAGTAGTATAGATCGTAATACAGATACGCAGTATTTT. Translating it yields CASSIDRNTDTQYF. The V and J genes are TRBV19 and TRBJ2-3, with D hard to call. This CDR3 is built from 14 residues. Trimming left V 0 bases short and J 3 bases short, with 7 bases between. Germline assignment: CDR1 LNHDA and CDR2 SQIVND (reference sequence).

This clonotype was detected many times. CDR3 loop: CASSREGAGEFF. Written as DNA, the CDR3 is TGCGCCAGCAGCCGAGAGGGTGCAGGAGAGTTCTTC. The chain combines TRBV5-1 with TRBJ2-1; maybe TRBD2 (5 bases). Germline CDR1 SGHRS, CDR2 YFSETQ. This CDR3 is built from 12 residues. Trimming removed 4 bases from V and 14 bases from J, with 16 bases in between.

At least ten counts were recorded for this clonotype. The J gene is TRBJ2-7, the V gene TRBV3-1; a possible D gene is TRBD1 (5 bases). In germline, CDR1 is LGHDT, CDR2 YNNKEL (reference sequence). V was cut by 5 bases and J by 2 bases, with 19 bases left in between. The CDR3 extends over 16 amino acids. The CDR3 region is CASSWTSGRATYEQYF. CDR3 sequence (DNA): TGTGCCAGCAGCTGGACCTCCGGCAGGGCAACCTACGAGCAGTACTTC.

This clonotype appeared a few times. The CDR3 nucleotides read TGTGCCAGCTCACCAAATGCAGGGCTGGCCTCAGATACGCAGTATTTT. Protein: CASSPNAGLASDTQYF. This sequence joins TRBV18 and TRBJ2-3; possibly TRBD1 for D (5 bases). Germline loops: CDR1 KGHSH, CDR2 LQKENI. V was shortened by 2 bases and J by 4 bases, with 16 bases between the two germline ends. This CDR3 spans 16 amino acids. Full variable domain (outside the CDR3, taken from reference TRBV18 and TRBJ2-3): NAGVMQNPRHLVRRRGQEARLRCSPMKGHSHVYWYRQLPEEGLKFMVYLQKENIIDESGMPKERFSAEFPKEGPSILRIQQVVRGDSAAYFCASSPNAGLASDTQYFGPGTRLTVL.

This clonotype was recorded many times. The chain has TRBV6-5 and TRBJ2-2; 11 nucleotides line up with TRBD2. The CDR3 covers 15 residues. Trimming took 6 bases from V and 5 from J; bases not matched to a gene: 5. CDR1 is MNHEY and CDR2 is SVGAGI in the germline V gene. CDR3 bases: TGTGCCAGCAGAACTAGCGGGAGTGGAACCGGGGAGCTGTTTTTT. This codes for CASRTSGSGTGELFF.

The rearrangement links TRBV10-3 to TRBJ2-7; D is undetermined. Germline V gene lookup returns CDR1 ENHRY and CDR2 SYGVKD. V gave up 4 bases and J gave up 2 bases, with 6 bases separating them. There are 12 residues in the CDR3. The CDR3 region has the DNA TGTGCCATCAGTGCGCAGGCCTACGAGCAGTACTTC. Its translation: CAISAQAYEQYF.

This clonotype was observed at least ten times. CDR3 sequence: CSASGRNTEAFF. CDR3 sequence (DNA): TGCAGTGCTAGTGGAAGGAACACTGAAGCTTTCTTT. The chain joins TRBV20-1 to TRBJ1-1; D gene ambiguous. Trimming removed 3 bases at V and 1 base at J, with 6 bases between. This CDR3 region has 12 residues. CDR1 is DFQATT, CDR2 SNEGSKA, per germline (reference sequence).

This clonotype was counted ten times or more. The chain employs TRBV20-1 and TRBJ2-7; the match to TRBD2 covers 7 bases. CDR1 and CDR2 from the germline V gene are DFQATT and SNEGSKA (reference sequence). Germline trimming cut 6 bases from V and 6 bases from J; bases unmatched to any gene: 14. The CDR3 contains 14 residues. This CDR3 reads CSAEGRETPSEQYF. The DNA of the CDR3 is TGCAGTGCCGAAGGGAGGGAGACGCCCAGCGAGCAGTACTTC.